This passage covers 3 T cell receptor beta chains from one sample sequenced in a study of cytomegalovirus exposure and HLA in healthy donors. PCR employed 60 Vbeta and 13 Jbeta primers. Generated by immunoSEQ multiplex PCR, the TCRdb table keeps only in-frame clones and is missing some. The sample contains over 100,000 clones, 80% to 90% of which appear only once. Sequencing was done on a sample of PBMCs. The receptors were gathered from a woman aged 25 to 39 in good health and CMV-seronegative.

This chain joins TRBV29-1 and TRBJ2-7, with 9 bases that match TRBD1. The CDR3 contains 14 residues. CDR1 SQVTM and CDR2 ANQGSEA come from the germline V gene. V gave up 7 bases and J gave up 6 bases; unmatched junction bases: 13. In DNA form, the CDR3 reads TGCAGCGCCGCAGACCGGACAGGGGTCGGCGAGCAGTACTTC. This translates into CSAADRTGVGEQYF.

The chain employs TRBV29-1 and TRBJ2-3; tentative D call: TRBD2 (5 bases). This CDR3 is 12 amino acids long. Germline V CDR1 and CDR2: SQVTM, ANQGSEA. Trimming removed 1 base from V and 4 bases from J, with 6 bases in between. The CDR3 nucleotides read TGCAGCGTTGAAGTCGGGGCAGATACGCAGTATTTT. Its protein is CSVEVGADTQYF.

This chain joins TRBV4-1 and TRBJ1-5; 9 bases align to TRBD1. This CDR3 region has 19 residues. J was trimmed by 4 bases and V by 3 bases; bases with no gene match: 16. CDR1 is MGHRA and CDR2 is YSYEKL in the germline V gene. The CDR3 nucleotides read TGCGCCAGCAGCCAGAGAGATTCCGGGACAGGGTGGGCGAATCAGCCCCAGCATTTT. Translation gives CASSQRDSGTGWANQPQHF.